This T cell receptor beta chain was documented in a study of Ad26.COV2.S vaccination and SARS-CoV-2 variants. On the study more broadly: The study gave Ad26.COV2.S intramuscularly, once or twice 56 days apart. The study's findings and limits: After vaccination, reports described spike-specific CD8+ and CD4+ T cell responses as showing substantial breadth.

The CDR3 sequence is 17 residues long. Germline CDR1 reads WSHSY; CDR2 reads SAAADI. V gave up 4 bases and J gave up 4 bases; unmatched junction bases: 10. Treatment denoted: about 20 received Ad26.COV2.S at low or high dose, single or two shots; 5 received placebo; per-sample allocation not given. The study sampled participants on day 63 after the first vaccine or placebo injection. This person who donated was an adult of 18-55 years in Boston. An Ad26 vector expressing Wuhan-strain SARS-CoV-2 spike served as the vaccine. This table comes from immunoSEQ multiplex PCR, and its TCRdb copy is limited to in-frame clones, with some not included. The sample includes hundreds of thousands of clones, about 90% seen only once; the top ten take around 3%. Regarding this clone: Its antigen is currently unknown.

The genes are TRBV10-2 and TRBJ2-2; 9 nucleotides agree with TRBD1. This TCR came from a person between 18 and 65 years old who received the Ad26.COV2.S COVID-19 vaccine or a placebo. Sequences were derived from peripheral blood, sampled in a trial of Ad26.COV2.S vaccine versus placebo. Here the CDR3 reads CASSGIGQGHSTGELFF. DNA for the CDR3: TGCGCCAGCAGTGGGATTGGACAGGGGCACAGCACCGGGGAGCTGTTTTTT.